This paragraph reports one T cell receptor beta chain. The target of this receptor is not known. Qualities for individual bases were not recorded, and no much larger clone is one base off. The data are from a study of graft-versus-host responses after intestinal transplantation (dated by TCRdb to about 2021). Context from the whole study: The transplants that recipients got were multivisceral, liver-intestinal, or isolated intestinal. Every recipient was given anti-thymocyte globulin induction, followed by 2 to 3 years of maintenance tacrolimus and steroids. Bulk TCR-beta CDR3 sequencing was used to track graft-versus-host and host-versus-graft alloreactive T cell clones in the graft, circulation and bone marrow after intestinal transplantation. Alloreactive clones were identified by sequencing pre-transplant mixed lymphocyte reaction products and comparing them with unstimulated pre-transplant donor and recipient T cells. The cohort enrolled approximately 24 intestinal transplant recipients including one retransplant, and a few patients lacking pretransplant specimens were excluded. A peak of at least 4% donor T cells among recipient peripheral blood mononuclear cells was the definition used for donor T cell macrochimerism. Instead of going to the commercial service, samples from a few later patients were sequenced in-house on an Illumina MiSeq and processed with MiXCR. Study-wide conclusions, independent of this receptor: Peak levels of circulating GvH clones were associated with declines in HvG clones early after transplant. Patients with donor T cell macrochimerism had high GvH to HvG T cell clonal ratios in their allografts. GvH clones were detected in recipient bone marrow, and some appeared earlier in ileal mucosa or blood, consistent with an intestinal mucosal origin. The relatively low number and heterogeneity of intestinal transplant patients limited the conclusions.

The library was built by means of the immunoSEQ multiplex PCR assay. High-throughput TCR-beta CDR3 sequencing of genomic DNA from most patients was performed by Adaptive Biotechnologies. Regarding the original processing steps: TCR sequencing data were retrieved from Adaptive's ImmunoSEQ software for around 18 patients, whereas three other patients were processed with MiXCR and VDJtools. CDR3 nucleotide sequences shared between donor and recipient were removed because their origin could not be assigned. Alloreactive clones required at least 2-fold expansion over unstimulated cells and minimum CFSE-low frequency of 0.002% (template counts) or 0.001% (read counts). A clone was considered mappable if detected in the sequenced pre-transplant spleen, lymph node, or MLR CFSE-low populations of the donor or recipient. The cumulative frequency of alloreactive clones was calculated as a percentage of all sequences, weighted by copy number. The table was pulled from immuneACCESS by TCRdb, which kept in-frame rearrangements only. Such tables lose some clones; where checked, under half of the loss comes from unresolved V genes, and the rest has no known cause. V, J and clone size are those of that table, while D and trimming were read from the DNA. For this sample the table gives some 66,000 clones, of which approximately 88% were detected only once. The ten most abundant clones make up more than 1.5% of the sample.

The CDR1 and CDR2 encoded by the germline V gene (reference sequence) are LNHNV and YYDKDF. V trim: 3 bases; J trim: 4 bases; unmatched bases: 3. Including cysteine and phenylalanine, the CDR3 has 13 amino acids. This entry keeps only the CDR3 DNA: 39 bases, framed from base 1. To isolate intraepithelial and lamina propria lymphocytes from graft specimens, dithiothreitol, EDTA incubations and collagenase D digestion were used. Bulk TCR-beta sequencing was performed on serial intestinal graft biopsy specimens collected as late as 600 days after transplant. The TCR was taken from a human patient who received an intestinal transplant, so some T cells may come from the graft donor. The sequencing used ileum tissue, collected less than 400 days after transplant. The chain uses TRBV15 and TRBJ2-7; TRBD1 agrees with 7 junctional bases. The DNA reads as follows: TGTGCCACCAGCAGGCTCAGGGGGTACGAGCAGTACTTC. It encodes CATSRLRGYEQYF.